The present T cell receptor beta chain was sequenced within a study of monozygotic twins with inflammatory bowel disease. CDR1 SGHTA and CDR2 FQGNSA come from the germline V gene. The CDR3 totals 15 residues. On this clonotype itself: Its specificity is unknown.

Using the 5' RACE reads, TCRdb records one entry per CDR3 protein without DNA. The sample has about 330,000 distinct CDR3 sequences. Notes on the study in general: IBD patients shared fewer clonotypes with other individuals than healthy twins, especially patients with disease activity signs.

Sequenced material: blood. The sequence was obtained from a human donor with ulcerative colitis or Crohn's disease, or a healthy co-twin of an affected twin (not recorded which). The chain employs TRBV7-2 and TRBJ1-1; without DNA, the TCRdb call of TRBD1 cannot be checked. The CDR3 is CASSRQPFMNTEAFF.